The 28 T cell receptor beta chains in this list originate from one sample, sequenced in a study of Graves' ophthalmopathy and Graves' hyperthyroidism. CDR3 regions of TCR beta were amplified from RNA transcripts. RT-PCR was first run with HTBI primers, then multiplex PCR in a second round. TCRdb fed the multiplex PCR reads into MiXCR, producing one record per CDR3 protein. Of roughly 700,000 distinct CDR3 sequences detected, roughly 41% appear once; the ten largest clones hold approximately 46%. Sequenced sample: peripheral blood. The receptors here all came from an adult man with Graves' ophthalmopathy.

This clonotype has a handful of counts. The CDR3 DNA reads TGTGCCAGCAGTGACAGGGCAGGGGGAACTGAAGCTTTCTTT. This encodes CASSDRAGGTEAFF. The chain links TRBV6-4 to TRBJ1-1; TRBD1 matches at 7 bases. The germline CDR1 and CDR2 sequences are MRHNA and SNTAGT. The V segment lost 2 bases and the J segment 5 bases; nucleotides outside the gene matches: 5. This CDR3 has 14 amino acids.

This chain links TRBV7-2 with TRBJ2-7, with 9 bases lining up with TRBD2. This CDR3 has 15 residues. CDR1 SGHTA and CDR2 FQGNSA come from the germline V gene. The junction had 7 bases not matched to a gene; V was cut back by 2 bases and J by 5 bases. This CDR3 is CASSLLGGRANEQYF. The DNA for the CDR3 is TGTGCCAGCAGCTTATTGGGCGGGAGGGCGAACGAGCAGTACTTC.

The chain couples TRBV7-6 to TRBJ1-4, with D unclear. The germline V gene has CDR1 SGHVS and CDR2 FNYEAQ. Deletions cut 7 bases from V and 6 bases from J, with 24 bases between. The CDR3 loop spans 17 amino acids. The DNA of the CDR3 is TGTGCCAGCACCTCAAAACGAGGGATAGCGGGTGATGAAAAACTGTTTTTT. This translates into CASTSKRGIAGDEKLFF.

The CDR3 here is CATSDPRRGPQHF. In DNA, the CDR3 is TGTGCCACCAGTGACCCAAGGAGAGGGCCCCAGCATTTT. This chain links TRBV24-1 with TRBJ1-5; D is unresolved. CDR1 KGHDR and CDR2 SFDVKD come from the germline V gene. The CDR3 runs to 13 residues. Trimming stripped 4 bases from V and 9 bases from J, with 12 bases between.

The CDR3 DNA sequence: TGTGCCACCAGCACCTTTGTCGATGGCTACACCTTC. This gives the protein CATSTFVDGYTF. J is TRBJ1-2 and V is TRBV15; the D is unclear. Germline V lookup: CDR1 LNHNV, CDR2 YYDKDF (reference sequence). Trimming took 4 bases from V and 6 from J, leaving 9 bases between them. This CDR3 spans 12 amino acids.

The V call is TRBV7-9, the J call TRBJ2-7; D uncertain. V lost 5 bases, J lost 2 bases, and 13 bases lay in between. This CDR3 spans 14 amino acids. CDR1 is SEHNR and CDR2 is FQNEAQ in the germline V gene (reference sequence). The CDR3 is CASSQVVTTYEQYF. CDR3 bases: TGTGCCAGCAGCCAAGTTGTCACCACCTACGAGCAGTACTTC.

The V call is TRBV5-8, the J call TRBJ2-7, with D tentatively TRBD1 or TRBD2 (5 bases each). The CDR3 covers 14 residues. Germline V gene sequence: CDR1 SGHTS, CDR2 YDEGEE. V lost 0 bases to trimming and J lost 2 bases, with 9 bases between them. The CDR3 DNA reads TGTGCCAGCAGCTTGGAAGGGGACGCCTACGAGCAGTACTTC. Encoded protein: CASSLEGDAYEQYF. Together with reference TRBV5-8 and TRBJ2-7, the CDR3 gives the full variable domain: EAGVTQSPTHLIKTRGQQATLRCSPISGHTSVYWYQQALGLGLQFLLWYDEGEERNRGNFPPRFSGRQFPNYSSELNVNALELEDSALYLCASSLEGDAYEQYFGPGTRLTVT.

The rearrangement joins TRBV19 to TRBJ1-1, with 7 positions matching TRBD1. Germline assignment: CDR1 LNHDA and CDR2 SQIVND (reference sequence). CDR3 length: 15 residues. The J segment lost 0 bases and the V segment lost 5 bases, leaving 6 bases of the junction unmatched. The CDR3 DNA is TGTGCCAGTAGTGTCGGACAGGTAATGAACACTGAAGCTTTCTTT. It is translated as CASSVGQVMNTEAFF. Full variable domain (outside the CDR3, taken from reference TRBV19 and TRBJ1-1): DGGITQSPKYLFRKEGQNVTLSCEQNLNHDAMYWYRQDPGQGLRLIYYSQIVNDFQKGDIAEGYSVSREKKESFPLTVTSAQKNPTAFYLCASSVGQVMNTEAFFGQGTRLTVV.

This clonotype was observed many times. The chain uses TRBV7-9 and TRBJ1-1, with D perhaps TRBD1 (5 bases). The CDR3 covers 13 residues. The germline V gene has CDR1 SEHNR and CDR2 FQNEAQ (reference sequence). V lost 5 bases and J 8 bases, leaving 15 bases between the germline ends. This CDR3 reads CASSVKGDPEAFF. DNA for the CDR3: TGTGCCAGCAGCGTTAAAGGGGATCCAGAAGCTTTCTTT.

Concerning this clonotype: A read error is likely, as this CDR3 ends without the conserved phenylalanine or tryptophan. The rearrangement uses TRBV29-1 and TRBJ2-7; 10 nucleotides align to TRBD1. Trimming removed 6 bases from V and 5 bases from J; junction bases left unmatched: 4. The V gene's germline CDR1 is SQVTM and CDR2 ANQGSEA. The CDR3 totals 12 residues. CDR3 DNA sequence: TGCAGCGTCGGAGGGACAGGGGACGAGCAGTACCTC. This translates into CSVGGTGDEQYL.

The chain carries TRBV10-3 and TRBJ1-6, with TRBD1 as a possible D gene (5 bases). CDR3 length: 14 residues. Germline CDR1 and CDR2: ENHRY and SYGVKD. With 2 bases removed from V and 10 bases from J, the gap between germline ends came to 12 bases. CDR3 amino acids: CAISEAGIGSPLHF. DNA of the CDR3: TGTGCCATCAGTGAGGCAGGGATAGGGTCACCCCTCCACTTT.

The chain is built from TRBV2 and TRBJ1-2, with TRBD1 matching 8 bases. CDR1 and CDR2 from the germline V gene are SNHLY and FYNNEI. With V trimmed by 0 bases and J by 0 bases, 0 bases remained unmatched. CDR3 length equals 15 residues. CDR3 residues: CASSEAGQANYGYTF. Here the CDR3 DNA reads TGTGCCAGCAGTGAAGCGGGACAGGCTAACTATGGCTACACCTTC.

The chain recombines TRBV11-2 with TRBJ1-2; possible D gene TRBD1, 5 bases. Trimming took 0 bases from V and 0 from J, leaving 8 bases between them. The CDR3 has 15 residues. Germline assignment: CDR1 SGHAT and CDR2 FQNNGV. Written as DNA, the CDR3 is TGTGCCAGCAGCTTAGACGCGGGGGCTAACTATGGCTACACCTTC. Its translation: CASSLDAGANYGYTF.

This clonotype was counted a single time. The V gene is TRBV29-1, the J gene TRBJ1-2; a weak D match, TRBD1 (6 bases). V dropped 2 bases and J dropped 13 bases, with 20 bases sitting between them. This CDR3 contains 13 residues. Germline CDR1 SQVTM, CDR2 ANQGSEA. CDR3 protein: CSVEQDRTGVSTF. The DNA for the CDR3 is TGCAGCGTTGAACAGGACAGAACGGGGGTCTCCACCTTC.

This chain joins TRBV11-2 and TRBJ2-7, with 7 bases that match TRBD2. Germline lookup yields CDR1 SGHAT and CDR2 FQNNGV. Unmatched junction bases numbered 10, after V lost 5 bases and J lost 6 bases. CDR3 length equals 14 residues. CDR3 in amino acids: CASSTQTSRREQYF. The CDR3 DNA reads as TGTGCCAGCAGCACCCAGACTAGCAGGCGCGAGCAGTACTTC.

The V and J genes are TRBV29-1 and TRBJ1-1, with 9 bases fitting TRBD1. Germline lookup yields CDR1 SQVTM and CDR2 ANQGSEA. The CDR3 extends over 12 amino acids. The V and J ends lost 8 bases and 11 bases, in that order; junction bases with no gene match: 12. CDR3 amino acids: CSLTGTGSFAFF. The CDR3 nucleotides are TGCAGCCTTACCGGGACAGGGTCTTTCGCTTTCTTT.

The V gene is TRBV6-6, the J gene TRBJ2-7; D not certain. CDR3 length equals 15 residues. Trimming cost V 0 bases and J 1 base, with 10 bases left between them. Germline-derived CDR1 and CDR2 are MNHNY and SVGAGI (reference sequence). The CDR3 nucleotides read TGTGCCAGCAGTTACTCCACAGTTATATCCTACGAGCAGTACTTC. This sequence encodes CASSYSTVISYEQYF.

The sample holds many counts of this clonotype. V is TRBV12-3 or TRBV12-4 and J is TRBJ1-6, with no clear D. The V and J ends lost 5 bases and 14 bases respectively, with 16 bases between them. The CDR3 extends over 13 amino acids. CDR3 nucleotide sequence: TGTGCCAGCAGTCCTTCATCTTTCGAGTCCCTCCACTTT. This encodes CASSPSSFESLHF.

This clonotype was seen only a few times. Here the CDR3 reads CASSLADRQQTQYF. The CDR3 DNA follows: TGTGCCAGCAGCTTGGCGGACCGCCAGCAGACCCAGTACTTC. The chain employs TRBV5-4 and TRBJ2-5; D not resolved. The V gene lost 0 bases and the J gene lost 6 bases, with 12 bases spanning the gap. The CDR3 is made up of 14 amino acids. The V gene's germline CDR1 is SGHNT and CDR2 YYREEE (reference sequence). The full variable domain, with the rest looked up from reference TRBV5-4 and TRBJ2-5, is ETGVTQSPTHLIKTRGQQVTLRCSSQSGHNTVSWYQQALGQGPQFIFQYYREEENGRGNFPPRFSGLQFPNYSSELNVNALELDDSALYLCASSLADRQQTQYFGPGTRLLVL.

This rearrangement joins TRBV7-2 to TRBJ2-7; the D gene is possibly TRBD2 (6 bases). Matching the DNA end better, TRBJ2-1 makes the J call doubtful. Per germline, CDR1 SGHTA and CDR2 FQGNSA. The CDR3 consists of 13 residues. For the CDR3, the DNA is TGTGCCAGCAGCCCATCTCCGGGGGATGAGCAGTTCTTC. It is translated as CASSPSPGDEQFF.

The sample holds a few counts of this clonotype. The gene calls are TRBV11-1 and TRBJ2-7; 7 positions match TRBD1. The J call may be wrong; the DNA end is better matched by TRBJ2-1. Per the germline V gene, CDR1 is SGHAT and CDR2 is FQDESV (reference sequence). The CDR3 is 13 residues long. For the CDR3, the DNA is TGTGCCAGCAGCTTAGGAGGGGACAGAGAGCAGTTCTTC. It specifies CASSLGGDREQFF.

The count of this clonotype is one. This chain connects TRBV7-9 to TRBJ1-4; 9 nucleotides match TRBD1. V lost 6 bases and J lost 7; bases outside the gene matches: 12. The germline V gene encodes CDR1 SEHNR and CDR2 FQNEAQ (reference sequence). The CDR3 runs 16 residues. The CDR3 DNA follows: TGTGCCAGCAGTACCCGGGACAGGGAGGGCCCTGAAAAACTGTTTTTT. Its translation is CASSTRDREGPEKLFF.

On this clonotype itself: A much larger clone sits a single nucleotide away, making a read error possible. This sequence joins TRBV7-9 and TRBJ2-5; D remains unclear. V lost 0 bases to trimming and J lost 3 bases, with 5 bases between them. The CDR3 covers 13 residues. Germline CDR1 and CDR2: SEHNR and FQNEAQ (reference sequence). The CDR3 protein is CASSLARKETQYF. In nucleotides, the CDR3 is TGTGCCAGCAGCTTAGCACGGAAAGAGACCCAGTACTTC. The entire variable domain, with the rest obtained from reference TRBV7-9 and TRBJ2-5, is as follows: DTGVSQNPRHKITKRGQNVTFRCDPISEHNRLYWYRQTLGQGPEFLTYFQNEAQLEKSRLLSDRFSAERPKGSFSTLEIQRTEQGDSAMYLCASSLARKETQYFGPGTRLLVL.

Comment on this clonotype: A much more abundant neighbour one base away suggests this may be a read error. The rearrangement links TRBV7-2 to TRBJ1-4; 7 nucleotides agree with TRBD1. Germline V gene data show CDR1 as SGHTA and CDR2 as FQGNSA. The CDR3 is made up of 17 amino acids. Germline trimming cut 4 bases from V and 2 bases from J; bases unmatched to any gene: 10. The CDR3 DNA follows: TGTGCCAGCAGCTCCAGACAGGGATCTTGGACTAATGAAAAACTGTTTTTT. Protein: CASSSRQGSWTNEKLFF.

In its sample, this clonotype was seen many times. The chain combines TRBV29-1 with TRBJ1-1; no reliable D call. CDR1 is SQVTM and CDR2 is ANQGSEA in the germline V gene. Trimming stripped 6 bases from V and 0 bases from J, with 17 bases between. This CDR3 contains 15 residues. CDR3 residues: CSVEPEEYMNTEAFF. CDR3 nucleotide sequence: TGCAGCGTCGAACCCGAGGAGTACATGAACACTGAAGCTTTCTTT. The full variable domain, its missing parts supplied by reference TRBV29-1 and TRBJ1-1, is SAVISQKPSRDICQRGTSLTIQCQVDSQVTMMFWYRQQPGQSLTLIATANQGSEATYESGFVIDKFPISRPNLTFSTLTVSNMSPEDSSIYLCSVEPEEYMNTEAFFGQGTRLTVV.

Only a few counts were recorded for this clonotype. The V call is TRBV5-4, the J call TRBJ1-4; 9 nucleotides align to TRBD1. Germline CDR1 reads SGHNT; CDR2 reads YYREEE (reference sequence). The CDR3 is 15 residues long. The junction had 3 bases not matched to a gene; V was cut back by 4 bases and J by 2 bases. The CDR3 bases are TGTGCCAGCAGCGGGACAGGGCACACTAATGAAAAACTGTTTTTT. Its translation is CASSGTGHTNEKLFF.

The chain employs TRBV7-3 and TRBJ2-6, with D possibly TRBD2 on 6 matching bases. The CDR3 sequence is 20 residues long. V lost 1 base, J lost 1 base, and 20 bases lay in between. The germline gives CDR1 SGHTA, CDR2 FQGTGA. The CDR3 nucleotides read TGTGCCAGCAGCTTAATAGGCGGGGCCGCCCCCTTGTCTGGGGCCAACGTCCTGACTTTC. Translation gives CASSLIGGAAPLSGANVLTF.

Regarding this clonotype: Since the CDR3 does not end with the conserved phenylalanine or tryptophan, this likely comes from a read error. The chain has TRBV25-1 and TRBJ2-7, with a weak D call TRBD1 (7 bases). The ends were cut back, 5 bases at V and 3 bases at J, with 11 bases in the middle. This CDR3 region has 13 residues. Germline values: CDR1 MGHDK, CDR2 SYGVNS. Written as DNA, the CDR3 is TGTGCCAGCAGTACCAGGGGGGTCTACGAGCAGTACTGC. This gives the protein CASSTRGVYEQYC.